Listed below are T cell receptor beta chains from one sample, sequenced in a study of vaccination effects on CD4 cells after COVID-19. Antigens for these TCRs are unknown. Using immunoSEQ multiplex PCR, the repertoire was profiled, and TCRdb retains in-frame clones only, with some absent. The sample has fewer than 75,000 clones, 78% seen once. The sequencing here drew on CD4+ T cells from PBMCs cultured without peptide, taken after COVID-19 vaccination. Receptor source: a human donor who received a COVID-19 vaccine. Each CDR3 is given with its conserved first and last residue. The D gene is left open where the match is weak. Size is stated for part of the rows, as once, few or many counts, or as a class when the clone is expanded.

>TRBJ1-6|14|TRBV27|few|.
TGTGCCAGCAGGCCCAACTCGGTTAATTCACCCCTCCACTTT
CASRPNSVNSPLHF
>TRBJ1-1|15|TRBV4-1|once|TRBD1
TGCGCCAGCAGCCGCCCTGGACAGGGGGCCACTGAAGCTTTCTTT
CASSRPGQGATEAFF
>TRBJ2-1|15|TRBV4-1|.|TRBD1
TGCGCCAGCAGCCAAGCTGACTTACAGGGGAATGAGCAGTTCTTC
CASSQADLQGNEQFF
>TRBJ2-1|15|TRBV19|.|TRBD2
TGTGCCAGTAGTAAGCGGGGGGTCTCCTACAATGAGCAGTTCTTC
CASSKRGVSYNEQFF
>TRBJ2-3|13|TRBV3-1/TRBV3-2|.|.
TGTGCCAGCAGCTCCCGGACTACAGATACGCAGTATTTT
CASSSRTTDTQYF
>TRBJ2-5|12|TRBV6-2/TRBV6-3|.|.
TGTGCCAGCAGTTACTCGACAGAGACCCAGTACTTC
CASSYSTETQYF
>TRBJ1-5|16|TRBV24-1|.|.
TGTGCCACCAGTGACGGCGACAGGCCCTTCGATCAGCCCCAGCATTTT
CATSDGDRPFDQPQHF
>TRBJ1-6|17|TRBV30|.|TRBD1
TGTGCCTGGAGTGTTCGCTGGACAGGGGGTGATAATTCACCCCTCCACTTT
CAWSVRWTGGDNSPLHF
>TRBJ1-2|15|TRBV25-1|once|.
TGTGCCAGCAGTACCCAGGGAGGAGGGGTGGATGGCTACACCTTC
CASSTQGGGVDGYTF
>TRBJ1-5|12|TRBV7-9|.|.
TGTGCCAGCAGCGTCGACAGCCAGCCCCAGCATTTT
CASSVDSQPQHF
>TRBJ2-3|18|TRBV28|.|TRBD2
TGTGCCAGCAGCCGAGGCGGGAGCAGAGAATATAGCACAGATACGCAGTATTTT
CASSRGGSREYSTDTQYF
>TRBJ1-2|13|TRBV7-2|.|TRBD1
TGTGCCAGCAGGGATACAGGGGGCTATGGCTACACCTTC
CASRDTGGYGYTF
>TRBJ2-3|15|TRBV2|.|TRBD2
TGTGCCAGCAGTTCGGTGGGGGGGAGCACAGATACGCAGTATTTT
CASSSVGGSTDTQYF
>TRBJ2-3|16|TRBV10-3|.|TRBD2
TGTGCCATCAGTGCCCGACTAGCGGGGGCTGGGGATACGCAGTATTTT
CAISARLAGAGDTQYF
>TRBJ1-2|13|TRBV19|.|.
TGTGCCAGTAAACCAGCGGGGGACAATGGCTACACCTTC
CASKPAGDNGYTF
>TRBJ2-3|16|TRBV19|.|TRBD1
TGTGCCAGTAGTACGCGGACAGGGGGTATTACAGATACGCAGTATTTT
CASSTRTGGITDTQYF
>TRBJ2-1|14|TRBV10-3|.|.
TGTGCCATCAGTCCACCTGACAGCTACAATGAGCAGTTCTTC
CAISPPDSYNEQFF
>TRBJ2-1|14|TRBV5-1|.|.
TGCGCCAGCAGCTTGGTGGCCCGTGGAAATGAGCAGTTCTTC
CASSLVARGNEQFF
>TRBJ1-2|14|TRBV9|.|.
TGTGCCAGCAGCGCGCACATCGTCGCAGGGGGCTACACCTTC
CASSAHIVAGGYTF
>TRBJ2-3|13|TRBV6-5|.|TRBD2
TGTGCCAGCACCATTATGGGGGGGAATACGCAGTATTTT
CASTIMGGNTQYF
>TRBJ2-1|11|TRBV28|.|.
TGTGCCAGCAGTCCATACAATGAGCAGTTCTTC
CASSPYNEQFF
>TRBJ2-7|12|TRBV7-9|.|.
TGTGCCAGCAGCCGAGAGGGGGGCGAGCAGTACTTC
CASSREGGEQYF
>TRBJ2-1|12|TRBV5-1|.|.
TGCGCCAGCAGCCGAGACCGATTCGAGCAGTTCTTC
CASSRDRFEQFF
>TRBJ2-1|15|TRBV7-2|.|TRBD1
TGTGCCAGCAGCTTAGACAGGGGCGGTCACAATGAGCAGTTCTTC
CASSLDRGGHNEQFF
>TRBJ2-2|10|TRBV19|medium-sized|.
TGTGCCAGTATTTGCGGGGAGCTGTTTTTT
CASICGELFF
>TRBJ1-5|16|TRBV9|.|.
TGTGCCAGCAGCGGTAAGGGGTTTCCAAGCAATCAGCCCCAGCATTTT
CASSGKGFPSNQPQHF
>TRBJ1-1|15|TRBV10-3|.|TRBD1
TGTGCCATCAGTGAGTCAGGACAGGGGGACACTGAAGCTTTCTTT
CAISESGQGDTEAFF
>TRBJ2-1|13|TRBV11-3|.|.
TGTGCCAGCAGCTTAGAACAGGGCCATGAGCAGTTCTTC
CASSLEQGHEQFF
>TRBJ1-2|14|TRBV2|.|.
TGTGCCAGCAGTGGTTTCCGGGGATCGAGGGGCTACACCTTC
CASSGFRGSRGYTF
>TRBJ2-1|16|TRBV30|.|TRBD2
TGTGCCTGGAGTGCCCTAGCGGGAGCTATCTACAATGAGCAGTTCTTC
CAWSALAGAIYNEQFF
>TRBJ1-2|15|TRBV10-3|.|TRBD1
TGTGCCATCAGTGCTGGCAGGGGGCTTAACTATGGCTACACCTTC
CAISAGRGLNYGYTF
>TRBJ1-1|12|TRBV19|.|.
TGTGCCAGTAGTATCCCCGAGACTGAAGCTTTCTTT
CASSIPETEAFF
>TRBJ2-3|14|TRBV6-5|.|.
TGTGCCAGCAGTTCCCGACTAGGTTCAGATACGCAGTATTTT
CASSSRLGSDTQYF
>TRBJ2-7|15|TRBV30|.|TRBD1
TGTGCCTGTATCCCCGACAGGGGAAGCTCCTACGAGCAGTACTTC
CACIPDRGSSYEQYF
>TRBJ2-1|16|TRBV14|.|TRBD2
TGTGCCAGCAGGCATTCTAGCGGGGACCTCTACAATGAGCAGTTCTTC
CASRHSSGDLYNEQFF
>TRBJ1-3|14|TRBV6-5|.|.
TGTGCCAGCAGTTACAGCGGCTCTGGAAACACCATATATTTT
CASSYSGSGNTIYF
>TRBJ2-3|17|TRBV3-1/TRBV3-2|.|TRBD2
TGTGCCAGCAGCCCCGGACTAGCGGGCCACAGCACAGATACGCAGTATTTT
CASSPGLAGHSTDTQYF
>TRBJ1-2|12|TRBV28|.|.
TGTGCCAGCAGTAGACAGTTCTATGGCTACACCTTC
CASSRQFYGYTF
>TRBJ2-3|11|TRBV20-1|.|.
TGCAGTGCTCAAAGGGGTGATACGCAGTATTTT
CSAQRGDTQYF
>TRBJ1-1|14|TRBV2|few|TRBD1
TGTGCCAGCAGTGATGGCGCAGGGGGAACTGAAGCTTTCTTT
CASSDGAGGTEAFF
>TRBJ1-5|12|TRBV6-6|.|.
TGTGCCAGCAAAAAGGCGGGCAGCGGCCAGCATTTT
CASKKAGSGQHF
>TRBJ2-6|17|TRBV19|.|.
TGTGCCAGTAGTATGGGAGGCCGTGTCTCTGGGGCCAACGTCCTGACTTTC
CASSMGGRVSGANVLTF
>TRBJ1-2|15|TRBV3-1/TRBV3-2|.|.
TGTGCCAGCAGCCACCAAAGGACAGCCCTCTATGGCTACACCTTC
CASSHQRTALYGYTF
>TRBJ2-7|14|TRBV11-2|.|TRBD1
TGTGCCAGCAGCTTAGCAGTCGGGGGACAGGGAACGATTTTC
CASSLAVGGQGTIF
>TRBJ2-3|15|TRBV10-3|.|.
TGTGCCATCAGTGGGGGACCCCGGCCGCGAGATACGCAGTATTTT
CAISGGPRPRDTQYF
>TRBJ1-1|14|TRBV7-2|.|.
TGTGCCAGCAGCTTAGGGGAAATGAACACTGAAGCTTTCTTT
CASSLGEMNTEAFF
>TRBJ1-1|12|TRBV5-4|.|TRBD1
TGTGCCAGCAGCAAGGACAGGTTGGAAGCTTTCTTT
CASSKDRLEAFF
>TRBJ2-4|16|TRBV28|.|.
TGTGCCAGCAGTGACCCCTGGGCAGGGGCCAAAAACATTCAGTACTTC
CASSDPWAGAKNIQYF
>TRBJ2-3|13|TRBV11-3|few|.
TGTGCCAGCGCAGTTAGGGGCACAGATACGCAGTATTTT
CASAVRGTDTQYF
>TRBJ1-5|18|TRBV10-3|.|.
TGTGCCATCAGTGAGAGGGGCTGGACTAGACATAGCAATCAGCCCCAGCATTTT
CAISERGWTRHSNQPQHF
>TRBJ2-1|16|TRBV9|.|.
TGTGCCAGCAGCGTATTATGGCGGGGGCCAAACAATGAGCAGTTCTTC
CASSVLWRGPNNEQFF
>TRBJ1-1|13|TRBV29-1|.|.
TGCAGCGTTGTTCGTGAGATGAACACTGAAGCTTTCTTT
CSVVREMNTEAFF
>TRBJ1-5|14|TRBV6-5|.|.
TGTGCCAGCACCGAACCTGACAGTTTCCAGCCCCAGCATTTT
CASTEPDSFQPQHF
>TRBJ2-1|17|TRBV18|.|TRBD2
TGTGCCAGCTCACCATCTAGCGGGAGAGGGTCCTACAATGAGCAGTTCTTC
CASSPSSGRGSYNEQFF
>TRBJ1-5|13|TRBV2|.|.
TGTGCCAGCCAGGGAGGGGTGGGGCAGCCCCAGCATTTT
CASQGGVGQPQHF